These 19 T cell receptor beta chains were all obtained from the same sample, sequenced in a study of post-analysis software for immune sequencing data (dated by TCRdb to the mid-2010s). These receptors' targets are unknown. Overall study outcomes, separate from this receptor: Patients showed significantly higher frequencies than controls for roughly five TRBV segments, among them TRBV5-6, TRBV5-1 and TRBV20-1.

Library method: PCR. Sequenced on an Illumina HiSeq 2500. To reduce PCR and sequencing biases, unique molecular identifiers were built into the TCR beta cDNA libraries. Using fastp at Q25 and MiXCR, TCRdb reprocessed the public reads and kept productive beta chains. Rows are unified per CDR3 protein, each entry keeping the most common DNA and genes. This sample comprises hundreds of thousands of distinct CDR3 sequences, about 27% of them detected only once. The ten largest clones add up to approximately 0.55% of the sample. Sequenced: blood. The source is a girl between 10 and 17 years old with multiple sclerosis.

This clonotype was counted between two and nine times. V usage is TRBV9 and J usage is TRBJ2-5, with D possibly being TRBD1 (6 bases). There are 15 residues in the CDR3. Germline assignment: CDR1 SGDLS and CDR2 YYNGEE. Trimming stripped 2 bases from V and 4 bases from J, with 15 bases between. This CDR3 is CASSVSALGAETQYF. The DNA of the CDR3 is TGTGCCAGCAGCGTCAGCGCGTTGGGGGCAGAGACCCAGTACTTC.

The J gene is TRBJ2-3, the V gene TRBV5-1, with a possible D match to TRBD2 (6 bases). The CDR3 runs to 14 residues. V lost 3 bases and J 11 bases, leaving 19 bases between the germline ends. The germline gives CDR1 SGHRS, CDR2 YFSETQ. Here the CDR3 reads CASSSGPTSLVQYF. CDR3 DNA sequence: TGCGCCAGCAGCTCGGGACCGACTAGTCTTGTGCAGTATTTT.

This clonotype came up a few times. V usage is TRBV5-6 and J usage is TRBJ2-1; no clear D. The CDR3 extends over 12 amino acids. The V end was cut by 4 bases, the J end by 12 bases, with 14 bases between. Per germline, CDR1 SGHDT and CDR2 YYEEEE. CDR3 nucleotide sequence: TGTGCCAGCAGCCGGATCGGTGTACGGCAGTTCTTC. Translating it yields CASSRIGVRQFF.

This chain uses TRBV7-2 with TRBJ1-4; TRBD1 might be the D (5 bases). Germline assignment: CDR1 SGHTA and CDR2 FQGNSA. V was cut by 1 base and J by 8 bases, with 11 bases left in between. The CDR3 runs 14 residues. The CDR3 region has the DNA TGTGCCAGCAGCTTAGACCGGTGGGGCGAAAAACTGTTTTTT. It is translated as CASSLDRWGEKLFF.

This clonotype was seen a few times. This chain uses TRBV12-3 or TRBV12-4 with TRBJ1-2; possibly TRBD1 for D (5 bases). The V gene lost 6 bases and the J gene lost 6 bases, with 14 bases spanning the gap. This CDR3 has 13 amino acids. This CDR3 is CASSRISGNGYTF. CDR3 DNA sequence: TGTGCCAGCAGCCGCATTTCAGGGAATGGCTACACCTTC.

The chain has TRBV29-1 and TRBJ1-2; D is perhaps TRBD1 (6 bases). The V end lost 0 bases, the J end lost 3 bases, and 14 bases lay between the germline ends. From germline, CDR1 is SQVTM and CDR2 ANQGSEA. The CDR3 runs to 15 residues. In DNA form, the CDR3 reads TGCAGCGTTGAAGACAGGTGGGGGGGCGACTATGGCTACACCTTC. It yields the protein CSVEDRWGGDYGYTF.

The rearrangement links TRBV29-1 to TRBJ1-1, with 8 bases matching TRBD1. Looked up from germline, CDR1 is SQVTM and CDR2 is ANQGSEA. The CDR3 covers 13 residues. With V trimmed by 5 bases and J by 3 bases, 5 bases remained unmatched. The CDR3 loop reads CSVLGQGDTEAFF. CDR3 coding DNA: TGCAGCGTTCTCGGACAGGGTGACACTGAAGCTTTCTTT. Together with reference TRBV29-1 and TRBJ1-1, the CDR3 gives the full variable domain: SAVISQKPSRDICQRGTSLTIQCQVDSQVTMMFWYRQQPGQSLTLIATANQGSEATYESGFVIDKFPISRPNLTFSTLTVSNMSPEDSSIYLCSVLGQGDTEAFFGQGTRLTVV.

The chain is built from TRBV20-1 and TRBJ1-5, with D possibly being TRBD1 (5 bases). The V end was cut by 6 bases, the J end by 3 bases, with 18 bases between. Germline V lookup: CDR1 DFQATT, CDR2 SNEGSKA (reference sequence). There are 15 residues in the CDR3. CDR3 amino acids: CSARDLHSLNQPQHF. The CDR3 DNA is TGCAGTGCCCGGGACCTCCACTCCCTCAATCAGCCCCAGCATTTT.

The V call is TRBV7-2, the J call TRBJ2-5; unclear D gene. V dropped 5 bases and J dropped 0 bases, with 16 bases sitting between them. CDR3 size: 16 residues. CDR1 is SGHTA and CDR2 is FQGNSA in the germline V gene. The CDR3 sequence: CASSLGAWVNQETQYF. The CDR3 DNA follows: TGTGCCAGCAGCCTAGGAGCCTGGGTCAACCAAGAGACCCAGTACTTC.

This clonotype has only a few counts. V gene TRBV27 combines with J gene TRBJ1-4; 8 bases map to TRBD1. The germline V gene has CDR1 MNHEY and CDR2 SMNVEV (reference sequence). The CDR3 length is 15 residues. The ends lost 6 bases at V and 8 bases at J; junction bases unmatched: 11. The CDR3 here is CASSPGGGGGEKLFF. As DNA, the CDR3 is TGTGCCAGCAGCCCAGGGGGCGGGGGAGGCGAAAAACTGTTTTTT.

This clonotype was counted a few times. V is TRBV27 and J is TRBJ1-6, with a possible D match to TRBD1 (5 bases). CDR1 MNHEY and CDR2 SMNVEV come from the germline V gene (reference sequence). This CDR3 has 18 residues. Trimming shortened V by 6 bases and J by 0 bases, and 18 bases separated the two germline ends. The CDR3 reads CASSLGPFGSSYNSPLHF. The CDR3 DNA follows: TGTGCCAGCAGCCTGGGGCCCTTTGGGAGCTCCTATAATTCACCCCTCCACTTT.

This clonotype has just a few counts. The rearrangement joins TRBV7-2 to TRBJ2-2; maybe TRBD1 (6 bases). Germline V gene data show CDR1 as SGHTA and CDR2 as FQGNSA. Trimming removed 2 bases at V and 6 bases at J, with 19 bases between. The CDR3 runs to 17 residues. In DNA form, the CDR3 reads TGTGCCAGCAGCTTATCCCCCGGACAGAAACGGGCCGGGGAGCTGTTTTTT. Amino acid sequence: CASSLSPGQKRAGELFF.

In this sample, this clonotype turned up a few times. The gene calls are TRBV12-3 or TRBV12-4 and TRBJ1-2, with no clear D. V gave up 7 bases and J gave up 8 bases, with 11 bases separating them. This CDR3 contains 11 residues. The CDR3, as DNA: TGTGCCAGCACCCGGGCGGGGGGCTACACCTTC. As protein: CASTRAGGYTF.

This clonotype was seen a handful of times. This chain connects TRBV7-2 to TRBJ1-6; D is unresolved. Germline V gene data show CDR1 as SGHTA and CDR2 as FQGNSA. The germline V and J ends were trimmed by 3 bases and 0 bases, with 3 bases remaining between them. The CDR3 has 14 amino acids. As DNA, the CDR3 is TGTGCCAGCAGCTTTAGCTCCTATAATTCACCCCTCCACTTT. Its protein product is CASSFSSYNSPLHF.

The J gene is TRBJ2-1, the V gene TRBV20-1; TRBD2 might be the D (7 bases). Germline values: CDR1 DFQATT, CDR2 SNEGSKA (reference sequence). There are 11 residues in the CDR3. V lost 0 bases, J lost 13 bases, and 10 bases lay in between. CDR3 loop: CSARDSGGQFF. The CDR3 coding sequence is TGCAGTGCTAGAGATTCGGGGGGCCAGTTCTTC.

The chain links TRBV7-9 to TRBJ1-2; D possibly corresponds to TRBD1 (6 bases). Between the trimmed V and J ends, which lost 8 bases and 5 bases, there was a span of 21 bases. This CDR3 contains 15 residues. Germline V gene sequence: CDR1 SEHNR, CDR2 FQNEAQ (reference sequence). The DNA for the CDR3 is TGTGCCAGCCCCAGGGGTCCCGAGGAACCTTATGGCTACACCTTC. It yields the protein CASPRGPEEPYGYTF.

V gene TRBV28 combines with J gene TRBJ2-3; maybe TRBD2 (5 bases). Germline loops: CDR1 MDHEN, CDR2 SYDVKM. This CDR3 has 12 residues. V lost 8 bases and J 0 bases, leaving 6 bases between the germline ends. The CDR3 region is CASGSSTDTQYF. In nucleotides, the CDR3 is TGTGCCAGCGGGAGTAGCACAGATACGCAGTATTTT. The variable domain in full, completed from reference TRBV28 and TRBJ2-3, reads DVKVTQSSRYLVKRTGEKVFLECVQDMDHENMFWYRQDPGLGLRLIYFSYDVKMKEKGDIPEGYSVSREKKERFSLILESASTNQTSMYLCASGSSTDTQYFGPGTRLTVL.

The rearrangement uses TRBV7-2 and TRBJ2-5; tentatively, D is TRBD1 or TRBD2 (5 bases each). CDR1 SGHTA and CDR2 FQGNSA come from the germline V gene. The CDR3 is made up of 17 amino acids. Trimming took 6 bases from V and 11 from J, leaving 31 bases between them. DNA of the CDR3: TGTACCAGCAGGATCACCAGGGCAGGGACCACCTACAATGAGCAGTACTTC. Translated, it gives CTSRITRAGTTYNEQYF.

V and J are TRBV2 and TRBJ2-1, with TRBD2 matching over 9 bases. V lost 6 bases, J lost 0 bases, and 9 bases stayed unmatched. Germline V CDR1 and CDR2: SNHLY, FYNNEI. The CDR3 is 17 amino acids. CDR3 amino acids: CASSRPASGDSYNEQFF. CDR3 in DNA: TGTGCCAGCAGCCGTCCGGCTAGCGGGGACTCCTACAATGAGCAGTTCTTC.